This entry features one T cell receptor (beta chain) sequence. Its antigen is unknown. The germline V gene has CDR1 MGHRA and CDR2 YSYEKL. The CDR3 runs 15 residues. Trimming removed 3 bases at V and 0 bases at J, with 9 bases between. TCRdb re-analysed the 5' RACE reads in MiXCR, keeping a single row per CDR3 protein. The repertoire holds around 55,000 distinct CDR3 sequences, with around a tenth as singletons. The data stem from a study of T-cell memory formation after mild COVID-19. Points from the study as a whole: Memory cells collected pre-infection included some clones that later responded, suggesting cross-reactive memory joined. Later expanders leaned toward CD4+, whereas clones contracting from day 15 to 85 were balanced CD4/CD8.

The specimen sequenced was PBMCs or a T cell subset sorted from them (not recorded which). V gene TRBV4-1 combines with J gene TRBJ1-5; D not certain. This TCR was sampled from a man aged 18-30 years who had mild COVID-19 (a few samples of this study predate the infection). Cell type and time point are not known. The CDR3 spells CASSQPDASNQPQHF. The CDR3 DNA reads as TGCGCCAGCAGCCAGCCGGACGCTAGCAATCAGCCCCAGCATTTT.